The entry that follows covers one T cell receptor beta chain sequence. Its antigen is not identified. The sample belongs to a study of breast tumors, draining lymph nodes, adjacent tissues. The lymph nodes were axillary draining lymph nodes from breast cancer patients. Study-wide points: Compared with lymph nodes, tumors were less diverse; compared with nontumor tissue, more. The data were judged consistent with most tumor T cells coming from lymph node and expanding in tumor. Tumor T cell lymph node origin was a supported hypothesis, not proven. Compared with basal-like, luminal-like tumors shared significantly more repertoire with nontumor tissue.

V gave up 0 bases and J gave up 3 bases, with 13 bases separating them. This CDR3 has 15 residues. Germline-derived CDR1 and CDR2 are DFQATT and SNEGSKA (reference sequence). TCRdb processed the multiplex PCR reads anew with MiXCR; each CDR3 protein has one entry. The table records about 130,000 distinct CDR3 sequences, about 20% of them present only once. Sequenced material: axillary lymph node tissue. The TCR originated in a female donor with breast cancer. Some clones in this sample may be carry-over from other donors' samples. The chain recombines TRBV20-1 with TRBJ2-3; D not resolved. This chain's CDR3 is CSARDPTVGTDTQYF. The CDR3 DNA reads TGCAGTGCTAGAGATCCCACAGTCGGAACAGATACGCAGTATTTT.